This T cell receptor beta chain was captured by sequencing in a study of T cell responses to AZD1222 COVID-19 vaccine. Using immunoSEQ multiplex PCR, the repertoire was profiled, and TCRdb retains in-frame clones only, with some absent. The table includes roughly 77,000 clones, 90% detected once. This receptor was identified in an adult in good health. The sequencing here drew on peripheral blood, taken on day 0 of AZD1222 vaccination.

DNA for the CDR3: TGTGCCAGCAGTGCGGCTTTAGGCCTTGCAACTAATGAAAAACTGTTTTTT. Translated, it gives CASSAALGLATNEKLFF. The rearrangement links TRBV6-1 to TRBJ1-4; unclear D gene. The CDR3 runs to 17 residues. V gave up 4 bases and J gave up 0 bases, with 15 bases separating them. From germline, CDR1 is MNHNS and CDR2 SASEGT.